This passage covers 17 T cell receptor beta chains from one sample sequenced in a study of beta chain features in type 1 diabetes. Whole-study results and caveats: Type 1 diabetes patients showed a moderate but significant shortening of TCRB CDR3s in all four CD4+ subsets.

The antigens for these receptors are not known. Reverse transcription of all isolated RNA meant that expressed TCRB transcripts were sequenced. TCRdb's copy holds only in-frame clones and misses some; the assay was immunoSEQ multiplex PCR. The sample lists hundreds of thousands of clones, under 15% seen once, with roughly 0.022% in the top ten. Sequencing used naive CD4+ T cells from blood. The receptors here all came from a man between 18 and 29 years old with type 1 diabetes.

This clone was counted between two and nine times. This chain links TRBV9 with TRBJ1-1; no firm D call. Germline values: CDR1 SGDLS, CDR2 YYNGEE. The V gene lost 0 bases and the J gene lost 1 base, with 1 base spanning the gap. The CDR3 is made up of 12 amino acids. The CDR3 loop is CASSVENTEAFF. CDR3 in DNA: TGTGCCAGCAGCGTAGAGAACACTGAAGCTTTCTTT.

This clone was recorded once. CDR3: CASSFLDSATYGYTF. CDR3 coding DNA: TGTGCCAGCAGCTTTTTAGACAGCGCAACTTATGGCTACACCTTC. The chain has TRBV7-9 and TRBJ1-2; a possible D gene is TRBD1 (5 bases). Germline V gene data show CDR1 as SEHNR and CDR2 as FQNEAQ (reference sequence). V gave up 3 bases and J gave up 5 bases, with 16 bases separating them. The CDR3 has 15 amino acids.

This clone was seen only a few times. The rearrangement uses TRBV4-1 and TRBJ2-5; the D gene is possibly TRBD1 (6 bases). The germline V gene encodes CDR1 MGHRA and CDR2 YSYEKL. Trimming removed 0 bases at V and 9 bases at J, with 14 bases between. This CDR3 has 14 amino acids. CDR3 in DNA: TGCGCCAGCAGCCAAGAGGGGGCTTATAGGGCCCAGTACTTC. Amino acid sequence: CASSQEGAYRAQYF.

This clone was seen a few times. The chain has TRBV5-1 and TRBJ1-2, with D hard to call. V was cut by 4 bases and J by 5 bases, with 12 bases left in between. CDR1 SGHRS and CDR2 YFSETQ come from the germline V gene. CDR3 length: 13 residues. This CDR3 is CASSPIGLYGYTF. The CDR3 DNA follows: TGCGCCAGCAGCCCAATAGGACTTTATGGCTACACCTTC.

V and J are TRBV28 and TRBJ2-7, with 8 bases fitting TRBD1. V lost 5 bases and J lost 5; bases outside the gene matches: 8. Looked up from germline, CDR1 is MDHEN and CDR2 is SYDVKM. The CDR3 loop spans 14 amino acids. CDR3 DNA: TGTGCCAGCAGTCCGTCGACAGGGGTAGACGAGCAGTACTTC. It translates to CASSPSTGVDEQYF.

The V call is TRBV25-1, the J call TRBJ1-1, with D unclear. The CDR3 contains 17 residues. Per the germline V gene, CDR1 is MGHDK and CDR2 is SYGVNS. V lost 4 bases, J lost 1 base, and 19 bases lay in between. DNA of the CDR3: TGTGCCAGCAGTGCCCGAGGAGGGATGGCACCGAACACTGAAGCTTTCTTT. As protein: CASSARGGMAPNTEAFF.

J is TRBJ2-2 and V is TRBV4-1; 10 nucleotides align to TRBD2. Trimming at V came to 4 bases and at J to 4 bases, leaving 6 bases not matched to a gene. Germline CDR1 is MGHRA and CDR2 is YSYEKL. This CDR3 comprises 16 residues. In DNA form, the CDR3 reads TGCGCCAGCAGCCCCGGACTAGCGGATCTCACCGGGGAGCTGTTTTTT. This gives the protein CASSPGLADLTGELFF.

This clone turned up a few times. The gene calls are TRBV18 and TRBJ1-2; D is possibly TRBD1 (5 bases). Germline CDR1 is KGHSH and CDR2 is LQKENI. The V end lost 4 bases, the J end lost 8 bases, and 17 bases lay between the germline ends. CDR3 length: 14 residues. In nucleotides, the CDR3 is TGTGCCAGCTCACAAATGACAGTGACGCGGGGCTACACCTTC. Protein product: CASSQMTVTRGYTF.

The CDR3 region has the DNA TGTGCCTGGAGTGGTGGACATCCGAACGCAGGATGGAACACTGAAGCTTTCTTT. Amino acid sequence: CAWSGGHPNAGWNTEAFF. The V and J genes are TRBV30 and TRBJ1-1, with D perhaps TRBD1 (5 bases). The CDR3 has 18 residues. Per germline, CDR1 GTSNPN and CDR2 SVGIG (reference sequence). The V end was cut by 1 base, the J end by 1 base, with 22 bases between. The full variable domain, in which reference TRBV30 and TRBJ1-1 provide the parts outside the CDR3, is SQTIHQWPATLVQPVGSPLSLECTVEGTSNPNLYWYRQAAGRGLQLLFYSVGIGQISSEVPQNLSASRPQDRQFILSSKKLLLSDSGFYLCAWSGGHPNAGWNTEAFFGQGTRLTVV.

This clone was counted only a few times. This chain's CDR3 is CASSLAHEDTQYF. CDR3 DNA sequence: TGTGCCAGCAGCTTAGCGCATGAGGATACGCAGTATTTT. V is TRBV7-2 and J is TRBJ2-3; D gene uncertain. Trimming shortened V by 0 bases and J by 6 bases, and 7 bases separated the two germline ends. CDR3 length equals 13 residues. The germline V gene has CDR1 SGHTA and CDR2 FQGNSA.

The table lists this clone with a few counts. The chain has TRBV13 and TRBJ1-2, with D possibly matching TRBD1 (5 bases). Trimming left V 5 bases short and J 4 bases short, with 20 bases between. The germline V gene encodes CDR1 PRHDT and CDR2 FYEKMQ (reference sequence). This CDR3 comprises 16 residues. CDR3 sequence reads: CASSLWAEKRGYGYTF. In DNA form, the CDR3 reads TGTGCCAGCAGCCTTTGGGCAGAGAAGAGGGGCTATGGCTACACCTTC.

There are a few counts of this clone. The chain uses TRBV29-1 and TRBJ1-2, with D perhaps matching TRBD1 (6 bases). CDR3 size: 12 residues. Germline V gene lookup returns CDR1 SQVTM and CDR2 ANQGSEA. V was pared by 6 bases and J by 2 bases, with 10 bases between. The CDR3 loop reads CSVKDRNYGYTF. Written as DNA, the CDR3 is TGCAGCGTGAAGGACAGAAACTATGGCTACACCTTC.

This clone was observed a handful of times. The chain has TRBV7-9 and TRBJ1-2; 9 positions agree with TRBD1. Germline loops: CDR1 SEHNR, CDR2 FQNEAQ (reference sequence). This CDR3 spans 14 amino acids. The V segment lost 7 bases and the J segment 8 bases; nucleotides outside the gene matches: 11. CDR3 DNA: TGTGCCAGCACCCCGGGACAGGGAGTGTTAGGCTACACCTTC. Its translation is CASTPGQGVLGYTF.

CDR3 bases: TGTGCCATGGGGACAGGAACCTACGAGCAGTACTTC. Translated: CAMGTGTYEQYF. The chain carries TRBV6-1 and TRBJ2-7, with 8 bases identical to TRBD1. The CDR3 totals 12 residues. The V and J ends lost 10 bases and 2 bases, in that order; junction bases with no gene match: 4. Germline V lookup: CDR1 MNHNS, CDR2 SASEGT.

The chain has TRBV30 and TRBJ1-2; no clear D gene. V was trimmed by 0 bases and J by 0 bases, leaving 11 bases between them. Germline-derived CDR1 and CDR2 are GTSNPN and SVGIG (reference sequence). CDR3 length equals 15 residues. This CDR3 is CAWSVYAATNYGYTF. The CDR3 bases are TGTGCCTGGAGTGTATATGCGGCTACTAACTATGGCTACACCTTC. Using reference TRBV30 and TRBJ1-2 for the parts outside the CDR3, the full variable domain is SQTIHQWPATLVQPVGSPLSLECTVEGTSNPNLYWYRQAAGRGLQLLFYSVGIGQISSEVPQNLSASRPQDRQFILSSKKLLLSDSGFYLCAWSVYAATNYGYTFGSGTRLTVV.

The chain links TRBV19 to TRBJ2-5; no clear D gene. The germline gives CDR1 LNHDA, CDR2 SQIVND (reference sequence). The CDR3 length is 13 residues. Trimming pared 5 bases from V and 4 bases from J, leaving 11 bases between. CDR3 in DNA: TGTGCCAGTAGTGCCCGAACCCCAGAGACCCAGTACTTC. Translating it yields CASSARTPETQYF. The whole variable domain, filled in from reference TRBV19 and TRBJ2-5, reads DGGITQSPKYLFRKEGQNVTLSCEQNLNHDAMYWYRQDPGQGLRLIYYSQIVNDFQKGDIAEGYSVSREKKESFPLTVTSAQKNPTAFYLCASSARTPETQYFGPGTRLLVL.

This clone has more than one count but fewer than ten. CDR3 sequence reads: CASSRGSGANVLTF. The CDR3 DNA reads TGTGCCAGCAGCCGGGGCTCTGGGGCCAACGTCCTGACTTTC. J is TRBJ2-6 and V is TRBV7-9; perhaps TRBD2 as D (5 bases). Germline V gives CDR1 SEHNR, CDR2 FQNEAQ (reference sequence). The CDR3 spans 14 residues. Trimming left V 5 bases short and J 0 bases short, with 5 bases between.